Listed below are T cell receptor beta chains from one sample, sequenced in a study of T cells after posttransplantation cyclophosphamide. Generated by immunoSEQ multiplex PCR, the TCRdb table keeps only in-frame clones and is missing some. The sample contains roughly 19,000 clones, over 65% of which appear only once. The sample in question was PBMCs, obtained after an allogeneic stem cell transplant with post-transplant cyclophosphamide. These receptors came from a male patient in his thirties who received an allogeneic stem cell transplant from a related donor, was CMV-positive, and had acute GVHD only. Some T cells may be provided by the graft donor. Both conserved end residues are part of each CDR3. The order of the fields is V gene, D gene, J gene, clone size, CDR3 DNA, CDR3 protein. The D gene is left open where the match is weak. Some rows have no size entry. The others give once, few or many, or a class for an expanded clone.

V: TRBV12-5; D: .; J: TRBJ1-1; size: .; DNA: TGTGCTAGTGGTTTGGAGGGAGGCACTGAAGCTTTCTTT; CDR3: CASGLEGGTEAFF
V: TRBV6-6; D: .; J: TRBJ1-2; size: .; DNA: TGTGCCAGCAGTTACTCGCTGAGGGTGGATCAGTATGGCTACACCTTC; CDR3: CASSYSLRVDQYGYTF
V: TRBV6-5; D: .; J: TRBJ2-7; size: .; DNA: TGTGCCAGCAGTCGGGACACCTACGAGCAGTACTTC; CDR3: CASSRDTYEQYF
V: TRBV5-1; D: .; J: TRBJ1-3; size: .; DNA: TGCGCCAGCAGCTTGGCCGCGGCGGGCTCTGGAAACACCATATATTTT; CDR3: CASSLAAAGSGNTIYF
V: TRBV18; D: TRBD1; J: TRBJ1-1; size: .; DNA: TGTGCCAGCTCACCCCAGGGGGACACTGAAGCTTTCTTT; CDR3: CASSPQGDTEAFF
V: TRBV9; D: .; J: TRBJ1-1; size: .; DNA: TGTGCCAGCAGCGTAGATATGAACACTGAAGCTTTCTTT; CDR3: CASSVDMNTEAFF
V: TRBV28; D: TRBD1; J: TRBJ2-4; size: once; DNA: TGTGCCAGCAGCACACCCGGGACAGGGGCCAAAAACATTCAGTACTTC; CDR3: CASSTPGTGAKNIQYF
V: TRBV6-5; D: TRBD1; J: TRBJ2-1; size: .; DNA: TGTGCCAGCAGTTACTCGGGACAGGGGCACAATGAGCAGTTCTTC; CDR3: CASSYSGQGHNEQFF
V: TRBV4-3; D: .; J: TRBJ2-7; size: .; DNA: TGCGCCAGCAGCCAAGGGTCTTTAGGAGGCGAGCAGTACTTC; CDR3: CASSQGSLGGEQYF
V: TRBV5-1; D: TRBD1; J: TRBJ1-2; size: few; DNA: TGCGCCAGCAGCCATCCGGGACAGGGGGATGGCTACACCTTC; CDR3: CASSHPGQGDGYTF
V: TRBV7-2; D: .; J: TRBJ1-4; size: .; DNA: TGTGCCAGCAGCTTAATAGGGGCTACTAATGAAAAACTGTTTTTT; CDR3: CASSLIGATNEKLFF
V: TRBV18; D: .; J: TRBJ2-5; size: .; DNA: TGTGCCAGCTCACCAGGCGGGGGCCGTCTACAAGAGACCCAGTACTTC; CDR3: CASSPGGGRLQETQYF
V: TRBV15; D: .; J: TRBJ1-4; size: few; DNA: TGTGCCACCAGCCCCCCCCGCAGGGGTGCTGAAAAACTGTTTTTT; CDR3: CATSPPRRGAEKLFF
V: TRBV5-4; D: .; J: TRBJ2-3; size: .; DNA: TGTGCCAGCAGCAACCCTCGACAGCCAGATACGCAGTATTTT; CDR3: CASSNPRQPDTQYF
V: TRBV10-1; D: TRBD1; J: TRBJ2-7; size: .; DNA: TGCGCCAGCAGTGATCGCCCCGGACAGGGGGCGACCTCCTACGAGCAGTACTTC; CDR3: CASSDRPGQGATSYEQYF
V: TRBV9; D: .; J: TRBJ2-7; size: .; DNA: TGTGCCAGCAGCGTAGGAAGGGGGGGGATAGGGGAGCAGTACTTC; CDR3: CASSVGRGGIGEQYF
V: TRBV11-2; D: .; J: TRBJ2-2; size: few; DNA: TGTGCCAGCAGCGAACAGGGTCCGAACACCGGGGAGCTGTTTTTT; CDR3: CASSEQGPNTGELFF
V: TRBV5-1; D: .; J: TRBJ1-6; size: .; DNA: TGCGCCAGCAGCTCTTCCCCAGGGGAGAGTATTAGTTCACCCCTCCACTTT; CDR3: CASSSSPGESISSPLHF
V: TRBV9; D: TRBD1; J: TRBJ1-1; size: .; DNA: TGTGCCAGCAGCGTAACAGGGGGCGGGACTGAAGCTTTCTTT; CDR3: CASSVTGGGTEAFF
V: TRBV2; D: TRBD2; J: TRBJ2-2; size: .; DNA: TGTGCCAGCACGCGGACTAGCGGGGGGGCCGGGGAGCTGTTTTTT; CDR3: CASTRTSGGAGELFF
V: TRBV6-6; D: .; J: TRBJ1-2; size: .; DNA: TGTGCCAGCAGGCGTCGCCTCCAACTCGTCTATGGCTACACCTTC; CDR3: CASRRRLQLVYGYTF
V: TRBV6-4; D: TRBD1; J: TRBJ2-2; size: .; DNA: TGTGCCAGGACAGGGAATAAAGGTCGGGGGGAGCTGTTTTTT; CDR3: CARTGNKGRGELFF
V: TRBV5-1; D: .; J: TRBJ1-2; size: few; DNA: TGCGCCAGCAATCCAGGAGGGAACTATGGCTACACCTTC; CDR3: CASNPGGNYGYTF
V: TRBV4-2; D: .; J: TRBJ1-4; size: few; DNA: TGTGCCAGCAGCCAAGTTTCAACGGGTGAAAAACTGTTTTTT; CDR3: CASSQVSTGEKLFF
V: TRBV6-1; D: .; J: TRBJ2-4; size: .; DNA: TGTGCCAGCAGTGAAAGACTAGGTTCAAACATTCAGTACTTC; CDR3: CASSERLGSNIQYF
V: TRBV5-1; D: .; J: TRBJ2-3; size: .; DNA: TGCGCCAGCAGCTCTGTGGGCCCGGATACGCAGTATTTT; CDR3: CASSSVGPDTQYF
V: TRBV6-1; D: .; J: TRBJ1-5; size: .; DNA: TGTGCCAGCACAGGCAGGGGCAATCAGCCCCAGCATTTT; CDR3: CASTGRGNQPQHF
V: TRBV28; D: .; J: TRBJ2-2; size: .; DNA: TGTGCCAGCAGTCCCCCCCAAACCGGGGAGCTGTTTTTT; CDR3: CASSPPQTGELFF
V: TRBV6-1; D: .; J: TRBJ1-1; size: .; DNA: TGTGCCAGCAGTGAACAGGGGCAGGGACGGATTGAAGCTTTCTTT; CDR3: CASSEQGQGRIEAFF
V: TRBV5-6; D: TRBD1; J: TRBJ1-6; size: .; DNA: TGTGCCAGCAGCTCCAGTTCCAGGGGGAACTATTCACCCCTCCACTTT; CDR3: CASSSSSRGNYSPLHF
V: TRBV7-8; D: .; J: TRBJ2-7; size: .; DNA: TGTGCCAGCCTAGACAGGCTGTCCTACGAGCAGTACTTC; CDR3: CASLDRLSYEQYF
V: TRBV23-1; D: TRBD1; J: TRBJ2-7; size: .; DNA: TGCGCCAGCAGCCCCCGGGCAGGGGGCTACGAGCAGTACTTC; CDR3: CASSPRAGGYEQYF
V: TRBV6-1; D: TRBD1; J: TRBJ2-5; size: .; DNA: TGTGCCAGCAGTGAAAGTGATCGACAGGGGCAAGAGACCCAGTACTTC; CDR3: CASSESDRQGQETQYF
V: TRBV6-6; D: .; J: TRBJ2-2; size: .; DNA: TGTGCCAGCAGTTACCCTTACGGGGAGCTGTTTTTT; CDR3: CASSYPYGELFF
V: TRBV11-3; D: .; J: TRBJ2-2; size: .; DNA: TGTGCCAGCAGCCAAGGGGACACCGGGGAGCTGTTTTTT; CDR3: CASSQGDTGELFF
V: TRBV11-3; D: .; J: TRBJ2-7; size: .; DNA: TGTGCCAGCAGCCCAGGTGATAGTTCCTACGAGCAGTACTTC; CDR3: CASSPGDSSYEQYF
V: TRBV7-3; D: .; J: TRBJ2-5; size: once; DNA: TGTGCCAGCAGCCCCACACCCCAAGAGACCCAGTACTTC; CDR3: CASSPTPQETQYF
V: TRBV11-2; D: TRBD2; J: TRBJ2-7; size: .; DNA: TGTGCCAGCAGCTTAATAGCGGGGTACGAGCAGTACTTC; CDR3: CASSLIAGYEQYF
V: TRBV6-1; D: .; J: TRBJ1-6; size: .; DNA: TGTGCCAGCGCCCCCCGGGGTAGGGATTCACCCCTCCACTTT; CDR3: CASAPRGRDSPLHF
V: TRBV7-6; D: TRBD2; J: TRBJ2-1; size: .; DNA: TGTGCCAGCAGCTTAAGAATGGCGGGGGGCCGGAATGAGCAGTTCTTC; CDR3: CASSLRMAGGRNEQFF
V: TRBV4-2; D: TRBD2; J: TRBJ2-5; size: .; DNA: TGTGCCAGCAGCCACGATAGCGGGGGGGCTGTGAAGACCCAGTACTTC; CDR3: CASSHDSGGAVKTQYF
V: TRBV11-2; D: TRBD2; J: TRBJ2-3; size: .; DNA: TGTGCCAGCAGCTTTGGGGAGGGAGGTACGCAGTATTTT; CDR3: CASSFGEGGTQYF
V: TRBV5-1; D: .; J: TRBJ2-7; size: .; DNA: TGCGCCAGCAGCTTGACCTCAGGACAGTCCTACGAGCAGTACTTC; CDR3: CASSLTSGQSYEQYF
V: TRBV5-6; D: TRBD2; J: TRBJ2-7; size: .; DNA: TGTGCCAGCAGCTTGGAAGTTAGGGTACGGACTAGCGGATTGTACGAGCAGTACTTC; CDR3: CASSLEVRVRTSGLYEQYF
V: TRBV15; D: .; J: TRBJ1-5; size: once; DNA: TGTGCCACCAGTCCAGGGGATAGAAGCAATCAGCCCCAGCATTTT; CDR3: CATSPGDRSNQPQHF
V: TRBV25-1; D: .; J: TRBJ2-7; size: .; DNA: TGTGCCAGCCACGGGACTCAAAGCTCCTACGAGCAGTACTTC; CDR3: CASHGTQSSYEQYF
V: TRBV6-1; D: TRBD1; J: TRBJ1-3; size: few; DNA: TGTGCCAGCAGTGAATCGCAGGGGGTTGGAAACACCATATATTTT; CDR3: CASSESQGVGNTIYF
V: TRBV4-1; D: .; J: TRBJ2-7; size: .; DNA: TGCGCCAGCAGCCAAGGGCAGGGCCGCTTGGAGCAGTACTTC; CDR3: CASSQGQGRLEQYF
V: TRBV13; D: TRBD1; J: TRBJ2-3; size: .; DNA: TGTGCCAGCAGCTTAGGACAGGGGAGCACAGATACGCAGTATTTT; CDR3: CASSLGQGSTDTQYF
V: TRBV30; D: .; J: TRBJ1-5; size: once; DNA: TGTGCCTGGAGTGAGGGACTGGCGTATAGCAATCAGCCCCAGCATTTT; CDR3: CAWSEGLAYSNQPQHF
V: TRBV9; D: .; J: TRBJ1-1; size: .; DNA: TGTGCCAGCAGCGTAGACGTAGGGGCGAACACTGAAGCTTTCTTT; CDR3: CASSVDVGANTEAFF
V: TRBV2; D: TRBD1; J: TRBJ1-6; size: .; DNA: TGTGCCAGCGGGGGACAGGGGGCTTCACCCCTCCACTTT; CDR3: CASGGQGASPLHF
V: TRBV6-1; D: .; J: TRBJ1-1; size: .; DNA: TGTGCCAGCAGTTTCCTAGGACAGGAAGCTTTCTTT; CDR3: CASSFLGQEAFF
V: TRBV30; D: TRBD1; J: TRBJ1-1; size: .; DNA: TGTGCCTGGACAGGGGGGATGTACACTGAAGCTTTCTTT; CDR3: CAWTGGMYTEAFF
V: TRBV7-7; D: .; J: TRBJ2-2; size: .; DNA: TGTGCCAGCAGCCCTACAGGGAACACCGGGGAGCTGTTTTTT; CDR3: CASSPTGNTGELFF